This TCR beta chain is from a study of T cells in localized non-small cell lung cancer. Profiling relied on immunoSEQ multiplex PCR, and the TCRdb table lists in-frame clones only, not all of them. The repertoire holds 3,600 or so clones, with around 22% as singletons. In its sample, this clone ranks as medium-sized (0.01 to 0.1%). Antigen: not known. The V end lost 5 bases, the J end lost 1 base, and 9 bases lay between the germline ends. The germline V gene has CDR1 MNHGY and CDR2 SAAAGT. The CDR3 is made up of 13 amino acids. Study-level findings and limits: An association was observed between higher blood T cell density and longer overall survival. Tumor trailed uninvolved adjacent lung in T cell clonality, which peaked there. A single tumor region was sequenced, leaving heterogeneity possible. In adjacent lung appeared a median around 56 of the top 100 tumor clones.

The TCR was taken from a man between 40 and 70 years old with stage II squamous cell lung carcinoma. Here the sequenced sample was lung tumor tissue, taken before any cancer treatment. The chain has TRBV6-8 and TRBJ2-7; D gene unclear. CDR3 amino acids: CASSDQLSYEQYF. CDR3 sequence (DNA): TGTGCCAGCAGTGACCAGCTATCCTACGAGCAGTACTTC.